Listed below are T cell receptor beta chains from one sample, sequenced in a study of response to subunit inactivated influenza vaccine. TCRdb independently ran MiXCR on the RT-PCR reads; one entry per CDR3 protein. Here the sample spans some 480,000 distinct CDR3 sequences, 10% to 11% being singletons. Here the sequenced sample was PBMCs from blood, taken 35 to 45 days after vaccination. The source of these receptors is a man aged 50 to 59 who received an inactivated influenza vaccine. Each CDR3 is given with its conserved first and last residue. The order of the fields is V gene, J gene, D gene, clone size, CDR3 protein, CDR3 DNA. D genes are given only for firm matches. Rows may omit the clone size; those that give it use once, few, many or a size class.

V gene: TRBV4-3; J gene: TRBJ1-5; D gene: -; clone size: few; CDR3 protein: CASSQDLGNQPQHF; CDR3 DNA: TGCGCCAGCAGCCAAGATCTAGGCAATCAGCCCCAGCATTTT
V gene: TRBV20-1; J gene: TRBJ2-7; D gene: -; clone size: few; CDR3 protein: CSARDNYEQYF; CDR3 DNA: TGCAGTGCCCGGGACAACTACGAGCAGTACTTC
V gene: TRBV4-1; J gene: TRBJ2-3; D gene: -; clone size: -; CDR3 protein: CASSQDPGLRTDTQYF; CDR3 DNA: TGCGCCAGCAGCCAAGATCCAGGGCTGAGGACAGATACGCAGTATTTT
V gene: TRBV7-3; J gene: TRBJ2-1; D gene: -; clone size: few; CDR3 protein: CASSLYSGTYNNEQFF; CDR3 DNA: TGTGCCAGCAGCCTCTACTCCGGGACTTATAACAATGAGCAGTTCTTC
V gene: TRBV3-1; J gene: TRBJ2-7; D gene: -; clone size: many; CDR3 protein: CASSQGQLISYEQYF; CDR3 DNA: TGTGCCAGCAGCCAAGGACAGTTAATATCCTACGAGCAGTACTTC
V gene: TRBV29-1; J gene: TRBJ2-1; D gene: TRBD1; clone size: few; CDR3 protein: CSVSSRTGGNEQFF; CDR3 DNA: TGCAGCGTTTCGTCCCGGACAGGGGGCAATGAGCAGTTCTTC
V gene: TRBV20-1; J gene: TRBJ2-3; D gene: TRBD2; clone size: few; CDR3 protein: CSATGTSGVDSDTQYF; CDR3 DNA: TGCAGTGCTACCGGGACTAGCGGGGTGGATTCCGATACGCAGTATTTT
V gene: TRBV7-3; J gene: TRBJ2-3; D gene: TRBD2; clone size: few; CDR3 protein: CASSSSSGNTQYF; CDR3 DNA: TGTGCCAGCAGCTCGTCGAGCGGGAATACGCAGTATTTT
V gene: TRBV29-1; J gene: TRBJ1-1; D gene: TRBD1; clone size: -; CDR3 protein: CSAGQGSTEAFF; CDR3 DNA: TGCAGCGCGGGACAGGGGAGCACTGAAGCTTTCTTT
V gene: TRBV20-1; J gene: TRBJ1-1; D gene: -; clone size: few; CDR3 protein: CSARDYSIGGPFF; CDR3 DNA: TGCAGTGCTAGAGATTATTCCATCGGGGGACCTTTCTTT
V gene: TRBV12-3/TRBV12-4; J gene: TRBJ1-5; D gene: -; clone size: many; CDR3 protein: CASSPRQGNQPQHF; CDR3 DNA: TGTGCCAGCAGCCCCCGGCAGGGGAATCAGCCCCAGCATTTT
V gene: TRBV5-1; J gene: TRBJ2-1; D gene: -; clone size: many; CDR3 protein: CASSPQRNEQFF; CDR3 DNA: TGCGCCAGCAGTCCCCAGCGCAATGAGCAGTTCTTC
V gene: TRBV11-2; J gene: TRBJ1-1; D gene: TRBD1; clone size: -; CDR3 protein: CASSLFPGQGDTEAFF; CDR3 DNA: TGTGCCAGCAGCTTATTCCCAGGGCAGGGGGACACTGAAGCTTTCTTT
V gene: TRBV5-1; J gene: TRBJ2-7; D gene: TRBD2; clone size: many; CDR3 protein: CASSQGTSGGYEQYF; CDR3 DNA: TGCGCCAGCAGCCAAGGGACTAGCGGGGGCTACGAGCAGTACTTC
V gene: TRBV7-9; J gene: TRBJ1-4; D gene: TRBD1; clone size: -; CDR3 protein: CASSFPRAGTGGSGGEKLFF; CDR3 DNA: TGTGCCAGCAGCTTTCCGCGCGCCGGGACAGGGGGCTCAGGGGGTGAAAAACTGTTTTTT
V gene: TRBV24-1; J gene: TRBJ2-3; D gene: -; clone size: -; CDR3 protein: CATSEPFSKFPYTDTQYF; CDR3 DNA: TGTGCCACCAGTGAACCCTTCTCTAAATTCCCTTACACAGATACGCAGTATTTT
V gene: TRBV5-8; J gene: TRBJ1-5; D gene: TRBD1; clone size: few; CDR3 protein: CASSYQGGGNQPQHF; CDR3 DNA: TGTGCCAGCAGCTACCAGGGGGGAGGCAATCAGCCCCAGCATTTT
V gene: TRBV9; J gene: TRBJ1-2; D gene: TRBD1; clone size: -; CDR3 protein: CASSPAQGWGNGYTF; CDR3 DNA: TGTGCCAGCAGCCCCGCACAGGGGTGGGGGAATGGCTACACCTTC
V gene: TRBV29-1; J gene: TRBJ2-7; D gene: TRBD1; clone size: -; CDR3 protein: CGAPGQGFGEQYF; CDR3 DNA: TGCGGCGCACCCGGACAGGGGTTTGGAGAGCAGTACTTC
V gene: TRBV3-1; J gene: TRBJ2-2; D gene: TRBD2; clone size: many; CDR3 protein: CASSQGTSGTGELFF; CDR3 DNA: TGTGCCAGCAGCCAAGGTACTAGCGGCACCGGGGAGCTGTTTTTT
V gene: TRBV4-3; J gene: TRBJ2-2; D gene: TRBD1; clone size: many; CDR3 protein: CASSPGTGKAGELFF; CDR3 DNA: TGCGCCAGCAGCCCAGGGACAGGAAAGGCCGGGGAGCTGTTTTTT
V gene: TRBV4-3; J gene: TRBJ2-1; D gene: -; clone size: -; CDR3 protein: CASSQETAYYNEQFF; CDR3 DNA: TGCGCCAGCAGCCAAGAAACGGCCTACTACAATGAGCAGTTCTTC
V gene: TRBV9; J gene: TRBJ2-5; D gene: TRBD2; clone size: many; CDR3 protein: CASSVAGGPETQYF; CDR3 DNA: TGTGCCAGCAGCGTAGCGGGAGGGCCTGAGACCCAGTACTTC
V gene: TRBV30; J gene: TRBJ2-1; D gene: -; clone size: few; CDR3 protein: CAWRGTRLRNNEQFF; CDR3 DNA: TGTGCCTGGCGGGGGACTCGCCTGCGGAACAATGAGCAGTTCTTC
V gene: TRBV7-9; J gene: TRBJ2-3; D gene: -; clone size: -; CDR3 protein: CASSTEWDTQYF; CDR3 DNA: TGTGCCAGCAGCACAGAGTGGGATACGCAGTATTTT
V gene: TRBV5-5; J gene: TRBJ2-2; D gene: -; clone size: few; CDR3 protein: CASSWALGFTGELFF; CDR3 DNA: TGTGCCAGCAGCTGGGCCCTGGGGTTCACCGGGGAGCTGTTTTTT
V gene: TRBV7-2; J gene: TRBJ2-1; D gene: -; clone size: few; CDR3 protein: CASSQRASPYNEQFF; CDR3 DNA: TGTGCCAGCAGCCAAAGGGCTTCCCCCTACAATGAGCAGTTCTTC
V gene: TRBV5-1; J gene: TRBJ2-7; D gene: TRBD2; clone size: few; CDR3 protein: CASSLGLAGGPDEQYF; CDR3 DNA: TGCGCCAGCAGCTTGGGACTAGCGGGAGGGCCCGACGAGCAGTACTTC
V gene: TRBV12-3/TRBV12-4; J gene: TRBJ2-3; D gene: TRBD1; clone size: many; CDR3 protein: CASGRNGQGSDTQYF; CDR3 DNA: TGTGCCAGCGGGCGAAACGGACAGGGCTCAGATACGCAGTATTTT
V gene: TRBV5-1; J gene: TRBJ2-7; D gene: -; clone size: few; CDR3 protein: CASSLGVRDNYEQYF; CDR3 DNA: TGCGCCAGCAGCTTGGGGGTTCGGGACAACTACGAGCAGTACTTC
V gene: TRBV6-1; J gene: TRBJ2-7; D gene: -; clone size: -; CDR3 protein: CASSEAREGRIDAEQYF; CDR3 DNA: TGTGCCAGCAGTGAAGCGAGAGAGGGGAGGATTGATGCCGAGCAGTACTTC
V gene: TRBV5-1; J gene: TRBJ2-2; D gene: TRBD1; clone size: many; CDR3 protein: CASSTGDTGELFF; CDR3 DNA: TGCGCCAGCAGCACAGGGGACACCGGGGAGCTGTTTTTT
V gene: TRBV6-2/TRBV6-3; J gene: TRBJ1-1; D gene: -; clone size: -; CDR3 protein: CASSYGHTEAFF; CDR3 DNA: TGTGCCAGCAGTTACGGTCACACTGAAGCTTTCTTT
V gene: TRBV20-1; J gene: TRBJ2-7; D gene: TRBD2; clone size: few; CDR3 protein: CSARGAPYEQYF; CDR3 DNA: TGCAGTGCGCGGGGGGCCCCCTACGAGCAGTACTTC
V gene: TRBV5-1; J gene: TRBJ2-1; D gene: TRBD2; clone size: -; CDR3 protein: CASSPGTSGSGWWVFNEQFF; CDR3 DNA: TGCGCCAGCAGCCCCGGGACTAGCGGGAGTGGTTGGTGGGTCTTCAATGAGCAGTTCTTC
V gene: TRBV9; J gene: TRBJ2-3; D gene: -; clone size: few; CDR3 protein: CASSVGSGGTDTQYF; CDR3 DNA: TGTGCCAGCAGCGTAGGGTCAGGGGGCACAGATACGCAGTATTTT
V gene: TRBV4-3; J gene: TRBJ1-3; D gene: TRBD1; clone size: many; CDR3 protein: CASSQGKDRGSSGNTIYF; CDR3 DNA: TGCGCCAGCAGCCAAGGCAAAGACAGGGGCAGCTCTGGAAACACCATATATTTT
V gene: TRBV3-1; J gene: TRBJ2-7; D gene: TRBD1; clone size: few; CDR3 protein: CASSPSRDRAEQYF; CDR3 DNA: TGTGCCAGCAGCCCGTCCCGGGACAGGGCCGAGCAGTACTTC
V gene: TRBV5-1; J gene: TRBJ2-1; D gene: TRBD1; clone size: few; CDR3 protein: CASSFGQDSSYNEQFF; CDR3 DNA: TGCGCCAGCAGCTTTGGACAGGATAGCTCCTACAATGAGCAGTTCTTC